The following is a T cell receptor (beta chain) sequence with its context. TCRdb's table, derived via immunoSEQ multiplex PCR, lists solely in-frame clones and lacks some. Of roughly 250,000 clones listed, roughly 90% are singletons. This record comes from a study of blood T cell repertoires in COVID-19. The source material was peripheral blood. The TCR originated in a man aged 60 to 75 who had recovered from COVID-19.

CDR3 DNA: TGTGCCAGCAGCCTAACCGAGGTAAACGAGCAGTACTTC. It is translated as CASSLTEVNEQYF. The chain employs TRBV9 and TRBJ2-7; no clear D gene. The length of the CDR3 is 13 residues. V was clipped by 4 bases and J by 5 bases, with 13 bases between them. Germline values: CDR1 SGDLS, CDR2 YYNGEE.